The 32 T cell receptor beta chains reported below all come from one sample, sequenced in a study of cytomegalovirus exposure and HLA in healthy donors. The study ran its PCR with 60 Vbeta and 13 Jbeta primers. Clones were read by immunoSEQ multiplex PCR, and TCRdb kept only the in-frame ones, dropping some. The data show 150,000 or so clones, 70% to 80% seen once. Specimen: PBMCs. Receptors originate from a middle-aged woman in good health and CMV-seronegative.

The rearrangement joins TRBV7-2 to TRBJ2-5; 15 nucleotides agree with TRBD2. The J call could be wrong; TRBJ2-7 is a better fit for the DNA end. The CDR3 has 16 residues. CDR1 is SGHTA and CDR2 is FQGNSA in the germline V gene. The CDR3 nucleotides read TGTGCCAGCAGCACAACTGGGACTAGCGGGAGGAGCGAGCAGTACTTC. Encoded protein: CASSTTGTSGRSEQYF.

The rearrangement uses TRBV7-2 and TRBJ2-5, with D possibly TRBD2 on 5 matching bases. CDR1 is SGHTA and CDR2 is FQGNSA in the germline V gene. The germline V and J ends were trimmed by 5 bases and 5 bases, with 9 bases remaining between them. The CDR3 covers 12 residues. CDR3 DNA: TGTGCCAGCAGCCCAACTAGGGAGACCCAGTACTTC. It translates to CASSPTRETQYF.

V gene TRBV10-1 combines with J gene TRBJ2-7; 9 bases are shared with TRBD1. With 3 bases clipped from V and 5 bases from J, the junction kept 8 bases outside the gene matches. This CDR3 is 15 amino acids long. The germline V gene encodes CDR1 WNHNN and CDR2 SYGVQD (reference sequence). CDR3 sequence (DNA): TGCGCCAGCAGTGACATCGGGACAGGGTTCCACGAGCAGTACTTC. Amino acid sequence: CASSDIGTGFHEQYF.

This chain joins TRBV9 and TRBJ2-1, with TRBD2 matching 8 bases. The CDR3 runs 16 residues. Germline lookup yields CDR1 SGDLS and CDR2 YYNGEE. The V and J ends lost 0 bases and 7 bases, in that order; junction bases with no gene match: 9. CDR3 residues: CASSVGGTSGANEQFF. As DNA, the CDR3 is TGTGCCAGCAGCGTAGGAGGAACTAGCGGTGCTAATGAGCAGTTCTTC.

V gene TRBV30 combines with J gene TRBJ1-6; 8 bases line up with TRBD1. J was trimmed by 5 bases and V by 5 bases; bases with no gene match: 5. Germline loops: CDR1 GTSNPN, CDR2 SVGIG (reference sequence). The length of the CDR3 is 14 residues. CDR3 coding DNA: TGTGCCTGGCGGACAGGGTGGGATAATTCACCCCTCCACTTT. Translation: CAWRTGWDNSPLHF.

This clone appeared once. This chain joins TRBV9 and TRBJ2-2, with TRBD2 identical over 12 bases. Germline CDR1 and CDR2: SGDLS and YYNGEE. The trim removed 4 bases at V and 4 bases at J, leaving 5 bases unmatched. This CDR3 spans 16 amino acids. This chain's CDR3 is CASSTTSGSSTGELFF. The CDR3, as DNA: TGTGCCAGCAGCACGACTAGCGGGAGCTCCACCGGGGAGCTGTTTTTT.

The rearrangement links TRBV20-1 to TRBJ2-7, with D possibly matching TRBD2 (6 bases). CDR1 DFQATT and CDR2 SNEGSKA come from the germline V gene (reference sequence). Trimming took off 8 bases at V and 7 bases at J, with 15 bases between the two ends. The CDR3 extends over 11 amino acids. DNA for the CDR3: TGCAGTACTCCAGACCGGGGGGAGCAGTACTTC. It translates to CSTPDRGEQYF.

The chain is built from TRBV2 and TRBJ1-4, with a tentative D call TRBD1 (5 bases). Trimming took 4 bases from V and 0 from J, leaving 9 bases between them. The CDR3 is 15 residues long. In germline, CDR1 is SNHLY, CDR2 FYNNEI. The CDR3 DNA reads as TGTGCCAGCAGTGGACAGCTTGCAACTAATGAAAAACTGTTTTTT. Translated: CASSGQLATNEKLFF. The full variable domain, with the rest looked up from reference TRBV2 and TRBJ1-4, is EPEVTQTPSHQVTQMGQEVILRCVPISNHLYFYWYRQILGQKVEFLVSFYNNEISEKSEIFDDQFSVERPDGSNFTLKIRSTKLEDSAMYFCASSGQLATNEKLFFGSGTQLSVL.

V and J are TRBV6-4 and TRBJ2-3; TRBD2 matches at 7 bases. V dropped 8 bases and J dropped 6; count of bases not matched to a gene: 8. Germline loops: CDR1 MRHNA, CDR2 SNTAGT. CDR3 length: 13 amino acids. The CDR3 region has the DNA TGTGCCAGCTCGACTAGCATTGGTGATACGCAGTATTTT. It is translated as CASSTSIGDTQYF.

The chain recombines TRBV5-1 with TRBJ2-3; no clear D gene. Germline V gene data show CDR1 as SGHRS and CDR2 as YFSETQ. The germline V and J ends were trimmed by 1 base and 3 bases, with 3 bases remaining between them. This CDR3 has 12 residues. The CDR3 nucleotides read TGCGCCAGCAGCTTGTCGACAGATACGCAGTATTTT. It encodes CASSLSTDTQYF.

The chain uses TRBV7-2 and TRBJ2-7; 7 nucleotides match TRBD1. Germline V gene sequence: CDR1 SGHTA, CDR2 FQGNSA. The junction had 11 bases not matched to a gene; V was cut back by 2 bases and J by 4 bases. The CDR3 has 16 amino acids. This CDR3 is CASSLNGGQASYEQYF. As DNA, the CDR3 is TGTGCCAGCAGCTTAAATGGCGGACAGGCTTCGTACGAGCAGTACTTC. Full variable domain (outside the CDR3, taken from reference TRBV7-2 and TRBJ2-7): GAGVSQSPSNKVTEKGKDVELRCDPISGHTALYWYRQSLGQGLEFLIYFQGNSAPDKSGLPSDRFSAERTGGSVSTLTIQRTQQEDSAVYLCASSLNGGQASYEQYFGPGTRLTVT.

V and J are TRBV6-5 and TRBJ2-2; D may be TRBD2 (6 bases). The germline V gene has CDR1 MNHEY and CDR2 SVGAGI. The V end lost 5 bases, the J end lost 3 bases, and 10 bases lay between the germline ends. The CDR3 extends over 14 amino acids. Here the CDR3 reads CASSTRGYTGELFF. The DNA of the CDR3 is TGTGCCAGCAGTACTCGGGGGTACACCGGGGAGCTGTTTTTT.

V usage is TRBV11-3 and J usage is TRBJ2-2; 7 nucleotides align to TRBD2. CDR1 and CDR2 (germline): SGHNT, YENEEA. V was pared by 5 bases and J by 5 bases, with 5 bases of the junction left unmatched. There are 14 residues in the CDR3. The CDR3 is CASSRTRGTGELFF. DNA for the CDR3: TGTGCCAGCAGCAGGACTAGGGGTACCGGGGAGCTGTTTTTT.

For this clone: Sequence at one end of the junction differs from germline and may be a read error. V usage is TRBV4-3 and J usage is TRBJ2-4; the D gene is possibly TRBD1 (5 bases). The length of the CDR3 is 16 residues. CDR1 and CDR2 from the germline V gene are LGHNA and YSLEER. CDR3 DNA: TGCGCCAGCAGCCAAGTTTGGGGCGCGGTCAAAAACAGTCAGTACTTC. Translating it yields CASSQVWGAVKNSQYF.

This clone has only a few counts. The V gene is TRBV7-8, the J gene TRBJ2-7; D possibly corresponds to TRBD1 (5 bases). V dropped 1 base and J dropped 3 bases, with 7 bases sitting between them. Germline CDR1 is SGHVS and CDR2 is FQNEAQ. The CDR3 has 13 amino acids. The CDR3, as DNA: TGTGCCAGCAGCTTAGAGGGGTTCTACGAGCAGTACTTC. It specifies CASSLEGFYEQYF. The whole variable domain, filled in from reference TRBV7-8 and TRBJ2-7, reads GAGVSQSPRYKVAKRGQDVALRCDPISGHVSLFWYQQALGQGPEFLTYFQNEAQLDKSGLPSDRFFAERPEGSVSTLKIQRTQQEDSAVYLCASSLEGFYEQYFGPGTRLTVT.

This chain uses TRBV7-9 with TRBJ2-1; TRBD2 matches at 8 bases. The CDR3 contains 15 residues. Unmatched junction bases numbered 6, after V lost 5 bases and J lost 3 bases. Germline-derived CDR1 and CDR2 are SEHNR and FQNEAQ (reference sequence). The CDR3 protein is CASSPSGRGYNEQFF. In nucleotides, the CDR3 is TGTGCCAGCAGCCCCAGCGGGAGAGGCTACAATGAGCAGTTCTTC.

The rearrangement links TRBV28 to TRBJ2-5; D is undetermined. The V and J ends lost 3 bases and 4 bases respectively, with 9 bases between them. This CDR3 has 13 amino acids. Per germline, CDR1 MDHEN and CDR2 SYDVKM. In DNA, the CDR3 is TGTGCCAGCAGTTTCGGGTCGGCAGAGACCCAGTACTTC. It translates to CASSFGSAETQYF.

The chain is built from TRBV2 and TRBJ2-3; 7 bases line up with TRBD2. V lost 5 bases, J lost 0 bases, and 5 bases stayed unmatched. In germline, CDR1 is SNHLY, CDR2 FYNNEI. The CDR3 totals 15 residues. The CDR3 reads CASSLAGASTDTQYF. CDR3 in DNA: TGTGCCAGCAGTTTAGCGGGTGCAAGCACAGATACGCAGTATTTT.

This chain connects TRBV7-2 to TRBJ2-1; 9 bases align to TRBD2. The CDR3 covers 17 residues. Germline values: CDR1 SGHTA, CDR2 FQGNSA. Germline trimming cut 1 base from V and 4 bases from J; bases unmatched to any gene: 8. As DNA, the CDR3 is TGTGCCAGCAGCTTAGAGGGACTAGCCGGGAGATACAATGAGCAGTTCTTC. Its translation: CASSLEGLAGRYNEQFF.

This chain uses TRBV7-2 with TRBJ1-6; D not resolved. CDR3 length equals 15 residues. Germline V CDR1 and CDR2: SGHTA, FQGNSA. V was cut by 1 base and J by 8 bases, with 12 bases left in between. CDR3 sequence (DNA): TGTGCCAGCAGCTTAGAAGTCAACGCAGATTCACCCCTCCACTTT. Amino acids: CASSLEVNADSPLHF.

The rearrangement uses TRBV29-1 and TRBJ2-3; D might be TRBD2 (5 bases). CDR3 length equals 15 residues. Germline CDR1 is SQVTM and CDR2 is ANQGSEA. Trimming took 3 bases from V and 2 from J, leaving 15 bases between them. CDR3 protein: CSVDSRRGHTDTQYF. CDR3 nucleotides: TGCAGCGTTGATTCCCGCCGGGGTCACACAGATACGCAGTATTTT.

In DNA, the CDR3 is TGTGCCAGCAGCCATTGGAGGTCCACCGGGGAGCTGTTTTTT. This translates into CASSHWRSTGELFF. The rearrangement uses TRBV5-6 and TRBJ2-2, with D perhaps matching TRBD2 (5 bases). CDR3 size: 14 residues. V lost 4 bases to trimming and J lost 4 bases, with 11 bases between them. Looked up from germline, CDR1 is SGHDT and CDR2 is YYEEEE.

CDR3 region: CASRDRSSTDTQYF. The CDR3 DNA sequence: TGTGCCAGCAGGGACAGATCTAGCACAGATACGCAGTATTTT. V and J are TRBV2 and TRBJ2-3, with a possible D match to TRBD1 (6 bases). Trimming shortened V by 6 bases and J by 0 bases, and 10 bases separated the two germline ends. This CDR3 has 14 amino acids. Germline V lookup: CDR1 SNHLY, CDR2 FYNNEI. Drawing the rest from reference TRBV2 and TRBJ2-3, the complete variable domain is EPEVTQTPSHQVTQMGQEVILRCVPISNHLYFYWYRQILGQKVEFLVSFYNNEISEKSEIFDDQFSVERPDGSNFTLKIRSTKLEDSAMYFCASRDRSSTDTQYFGPGTRLTVL.

The CDR3 loop is CASSLGDRGNQPQHF. In DNA form, the CDR3 reads TGTGCCAGCAGCTTGGGGGACAGGGGCAATCAGCCCCAGCATTTT. V is TRBV5-6 and J is TRBJ1-5; 9 positions agree with TRBD1. The CDR3 loop spans 15 amino acids. In germline, CDR1 is SGHDT, CDR2 YYEEEE. J lost 2 bases, V lost 0 bases, and 0 bases had no gene match.

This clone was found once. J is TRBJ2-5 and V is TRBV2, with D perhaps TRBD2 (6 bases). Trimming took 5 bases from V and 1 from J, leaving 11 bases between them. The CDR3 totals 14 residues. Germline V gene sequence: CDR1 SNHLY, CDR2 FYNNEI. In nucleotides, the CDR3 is TGTGCCAGCAGTCAAGGACTAAGCCAAGAGACCCAGTACTTC. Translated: CASSQGLSQETQYF.

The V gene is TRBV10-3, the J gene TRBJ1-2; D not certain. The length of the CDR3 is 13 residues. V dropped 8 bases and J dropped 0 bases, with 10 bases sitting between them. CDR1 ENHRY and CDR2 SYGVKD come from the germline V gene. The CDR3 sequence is CAILGDSNYGYTF. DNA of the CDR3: TGTGCCATCCTTGGCGACTCTAACTATGGCTACACCTTC.

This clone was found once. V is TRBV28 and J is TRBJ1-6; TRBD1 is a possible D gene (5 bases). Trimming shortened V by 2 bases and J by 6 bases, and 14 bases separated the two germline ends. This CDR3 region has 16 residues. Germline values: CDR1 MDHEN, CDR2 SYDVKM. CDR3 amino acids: CASSLGAGLGNSPLHF. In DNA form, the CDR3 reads TGTGCCAGCAGTTTAGGGGCGGGGTTGGGTAATTCACCCCTCCACTTT.

As DNA, the CDR3 is TGTGCCAGCAGCTATAGCGGGACGAGCTCCTACGAGCAGTACTTC. Protein product: CASSYSGTSSYEQYF. This sequence joins TRBV11-1 and TRBJ2-7; 8 nucleotides match TRBD2. Looked up from germline, CDR1 is SGHAT and CDR2 is FQDESV (reference sequence). The V and J ends lost 4 bases and 0 bases, in that order; junction bases with no gene match: 5. This CDR3 comprises 15 residues.

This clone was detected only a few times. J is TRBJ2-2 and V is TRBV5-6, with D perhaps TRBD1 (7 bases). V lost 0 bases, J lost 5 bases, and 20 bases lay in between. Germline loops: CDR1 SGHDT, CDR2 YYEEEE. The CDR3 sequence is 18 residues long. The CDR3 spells CASSLEFRGAPRTGELFF. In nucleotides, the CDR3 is TGTGCCAGCAGCTTGGAGTTCAGGGGGGCCCCCAGGACCGGGGAGCTGTTTTTT.

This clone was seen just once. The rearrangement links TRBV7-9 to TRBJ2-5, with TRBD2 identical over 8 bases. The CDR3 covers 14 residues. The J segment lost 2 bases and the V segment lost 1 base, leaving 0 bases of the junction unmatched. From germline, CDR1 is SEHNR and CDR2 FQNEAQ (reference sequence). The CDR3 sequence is CASSLGGGQETQYF. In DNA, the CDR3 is TGTGCCAGCAGCTTAGGCGGGGGGCAAGAGACCCAGTACTTC.

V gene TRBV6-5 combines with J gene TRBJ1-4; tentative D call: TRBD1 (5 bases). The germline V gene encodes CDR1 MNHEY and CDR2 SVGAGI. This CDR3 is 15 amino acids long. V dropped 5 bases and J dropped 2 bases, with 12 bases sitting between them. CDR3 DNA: TGTGCCAGCAGTCGACAGAGTCTGACTAATGAAAAACTGTTTTTT. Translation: CASSRQSLTNEKLFF.

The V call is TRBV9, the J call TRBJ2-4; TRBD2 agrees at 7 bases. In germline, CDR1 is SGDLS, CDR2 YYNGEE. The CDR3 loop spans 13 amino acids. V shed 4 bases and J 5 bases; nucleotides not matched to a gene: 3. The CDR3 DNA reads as TGTGCCAGCAGCATGGCGGGGGAAAACATTCAGTACTTC. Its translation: CASSMAGENIQYF.